These 22 T cell receptor beta chains originate from one sample sequenced in a study of regulatory T cells in long-lasting Graves disease. The time point was: newly diagnosed GD, antithyroid drugs for less than 3 months. PBMC-derived RNA was used for the TCR library. Researchers made TCR beta libraries by using iRepertoire HTBI primers and running Arm-PCR on CDR3 regions. MiXCR, applied by TCRdb to the multiplex PCR reads, yields one record per CDR3 protein. Here the sample spans approximately 400,000 distinct CDR3 sequences, about 15% being singletons. This sample was shared with a second study, whose subject was T cells in Graves' hyperthyroidism and ophthalmopathy.

This material consisted of peripheral blood mononuclear cells (PBMCs), taken at new diagnosis, from a patient treated with antithyroid drugs. All receptors derive from a woman younger than 45 with Graves disease.

The rearrangement joins TRBV12-3 or TRBV12-4 to TRBJ2-2; perhaps TRBD2 as D (5 bases). The CDR3 runs 13 residues. Between the trimmed V and J ends, which lost 3 bases and 7 bases, there was a span of 9 bases. The CDR3 region has the DNA TGTGCCAGCAGTTTGGGAGAAATCGGGGAGCTGTTTTTT. Translated: CASSLGEIGELFF.

The rearrangement uses TRBV12-5 and TRBJ2-1; no reliable D call. Looked up from germline, CDR1 is LGHNT and CDR2 is FRNRAP. The V and J ends lost 0 bases and 7 bases respectively, with 7 bases between them. CDR3 length: 13 residues. CDR3 residues: CASGLVSLNEQFF. The CDR3, as DNA: TGTGCTAGTGGTTTGGTTTCCTTGAATGAGCAGTTCTTC.

This clonotype was found many times. V usage is TRBV27 and J usage is TRBJ1-2; no clear D gene. V gave up 6 bases and J gave up 8 bases, with 19 bases separating them. The CDR3 is 14 residues long. The germline V gene has CDR1 MNHEY and CDR2 SMNVEV (reference sequence). The CDR3 loop is CASRPDGSDDGYTF. DNA for the CDR3: TGTGCCAGCAGGCCCGATGGTTCTGATGACGGCTACACCTTC.

This chain connects TRBV3-1 to TRBJ1-1; D is possibly TRBD1 (6 bases). The CDR3 runs 15 residues. Trimming took off 0 bases at V and 1 base at J, with 9 bases between the two ends. Germline V gene data show CDR1 as LGHDT and CDR2 as YNNKEL (reference sequence). CDR3 DNA: TGTGCCAGCAGCCAAGACGGGGGCTCGAACACTGAAGCTTTCTTT. It encodes CASSQDGGSNTEAFF.

This clonotype was seen at least ten times. The chain links TRBV20-1 to TRBJ1-6; no clear D. CDR3 length equals 14 residues. Germline CDR1 and CDR2: DFQATT and SNEGSKA (reference sequence). The V and J ends lost 5 bases and 0 bases respectively, with 8 bases between them. The CDR3 DNA reads TGCAGTGCTCAGGCCAGCTCCTATAATTCACCCCTCCACTTT. This gives the protein CSAQASSYNSPLHF.

About this clonotype itself: A single base separates this from a much larger clone, so it may be a read error. Since no conserved phenylalanine or tryptophan closes the CDR3, a read error is the likely cause. The rearrangement links TRBV12-3 or TRBV12-4 to TRBJ1-1; TRBD1 matches at 8 bases. V was clipped by 5 bases and J by 6 bases; unmatched bases: 8. The CDR3 contains 14 residues. CDR3 nucleotides: TGTGCCAGCAGTCCAGGGGGCCGAAAATCTGAAGCTTTCCTT. Its translation is CASSPGGRKSEAFL.

This CDR3 is CASSEGNKDEQFF. The CDR3 nucleotides are TGTGCCAGCAGTGAAGGGAACAAGGATGAGCAGTTCTTC. The chain combines TRBV6-1 with TRBJ2-1; D is ambiguous. V dropped 1 base and J dropped 8 bases, with 9 bases sitting between them. There are 13 residues in the CDR3. Germline CDR1 is MNHNS and CDR2 is SASEGT.

This clonotype was counted only a few times. This rearrangement joins TRBV28 to TRBJ2-7, with D possibly being TRBD1 or TRBD2 (6 bases each). The CDR3 consists of 13 residues. CDR1 is MDHEN and CDR2 is SYDVKM in the germline V gene. V shed 8 bases and J shed 2 bases, with 13 bases lying between them. The DNA for the CDR3 is TGTGCCAGCGGACCTGGGGGGCCCTACGAGCAGTACTTC. Protein sequence: CASGPGGPYEQYF.

This clonotype was detected only a few times. V is TRBV18 and J is TRBJ1-3; tentatively, D is TRBD1 (6 bases). This CDR3 has 19 amino acids. Trimming took 0 bases from V and 1 from J, leaving 19 bases between them. Germline values: CDR1 KGHSH, CDR2 LQKENI. This chain's CDR3 is CASSPPGAGTLGSGNTIYF. For the CDR3, the DNA is TGTGCCAGCTCACCACCGGGGGCCGGGACACTTGGGTCTGGAAACACCATATATTTT.

The chain employs TRBV20-1 and TRBJ2-7; 7 bases are a match to TRBD2. From germline, CDR1 is DFQATT and CDR2 SNEGSKA (reference sequence). The CDR3 is 13 residues long. Trimming cost V 8 bases and J 5 bases; bases outside gene matches: 12. DNA for the CDR3: TGCAGTACCCCCGGGACGGGAGGCCACGAGCAGTACTTC. It encodes CSTPGTGGHEQYF.

This clonotype was counted at least ten times. The V call is TRBV11-2, the J call TRBJ2-6, with TRBD1 identical over 9 bases. This CDR3 has 19 residues. In germline, CDR1 is SGHAT, CDR2 FQNNGV. V lost 0 bases and J lost 2; bases outside the gene matches: 8. The CDR3 sequence is CASSLEPTGGAAGANVLTF. For the CDR3, the DNA is TGTGCCAGCAGCTTAGAGCCCACAGGGGGCGCAGCTGGGGCCAACGTCCTGACTTTC. Full variable domain (rest looked up from reference TRBV11-2 and TRBJ2-6): EAGVAQSPRYKIIEKRQSVAFWCNPISGHATLYWYQQILGQGPKLLIQFQNNGVVDDSQLPKDRFSAERLKGVDSTLKIQPAKLEDSAVYLCASSLEPTGGAAGANVLTFGAGSRLTVL.

The sample holds a few counts of this clonotype. The chain carries TRBV9 and TRBJ1-1, with D unclear. Germline assignment: CDR1 SGDLS and CDR2 YYNGEE. CDR3 length: 13 amino acids. Trimming pared 2 bases from V and 11 bases from J, leaving 16 bases between. Written as DNA, the CDR3 is TGTGCCAGCAGCGTCGCGCCGGGATCTGGGGCTTTCTTT. It encodes CASSVAPGSGAFF.

This clonotype was counted many times. The chain has TRBV29-1 and TRBJ2-3; possibly TRBD2 for D (6 bases). Germline values: CDR1 SQVTM, CDR2 ANQGSEA. Between the trimmed V and J ends, which lost 2 bases and 1 base, there was a span of 13 bases. CDR3 length equals 15 residues. The CDR3 bases are TGCAGCGTTGAAATACGGGAGCGCGGCACAGATACGCAGTATTTT. Protein: CSVEIRERGTDTQYF.

In this sample, this clonotype turned up many times. The junction and the germline gene differ at one end; a read error may be behind it. The chain is built from TRBV3-1 and TRBJ2-1; D is ambiguous. The CDR3 is made up of 14 amino acids. Germline V gene lookup returns CDR1 LGHDT and CDR2 YNNKEL (reference sequence). This chain's CDR3 is CASSLTDSNNEQFF. DNA for the CDR3: TGTGCCAGCAGCCTAACCGACTCCAACAATGAGCAGTTCTTC.

The rearrangement uses TRBV7-6 and TRBJ1-6; TRBD1 is a possible D gene (6 bases). Trimming stripped 5 bases from V and 9 bases from J, with 14 bases between. This CDR3 spans 14 amino acids. Looked up from germline, CDR1 is SGHVS and CDR2 is FNYEAQ. The CDR3: CASSRARGSSPLHF. CDR3 nucleotide sequence: TGTGCCAGCAGCCGAGCCAGGGGAAGTTCACCCCTCCACTTT.

This clonotype occurred many times. The V gene is TRBV20-1, the J gene TRBJ2-1, with D maybe TRBD2 (6 bases). The CDR3 runs to 14 residues. Germline V gene sequence: CDR1 DFQATT, CDR2 SNEGSKA (reference sequence). The V end lost 6 bases, the J end lost 5 bases, and 17 bases lay between the germline ends. The CDR3 is CSAWRLSGDNEQFF. The CDR3 coding sequence is TGCAGTGCCTGGAGGCTTAGCGGAGACAATGAGCAGTTCTTC.

This clonotype was seen repeatedly, ten times or more. The chain is built from TRBV7-3 and TRBJ2-2, with D tentatively TRBD2 (6 bases). Germline assignment: CDR1 SGHTA and CDR2 FQGTGA. V lost 1 base and J lost 6, with 6 bases in between. This CDR3 is 13 amino acids long. CDR3 in DNA: TGTGCCAGCAGCTTAAGGAGGGCCGGGGAGCTGTTTTTT. Protein product: CASSLRRAGELFF.

This sequence joins TRBV7-9 and TRBJ2-2, with D unclear. Trimming removed 4 bases from V and 4 bases from J, with 4 bases in between. The germline CDR1 and CDR2 sequences are SEHNR and FQNEAQ (reference sequence). This CDR3 has 12 amino acids. The CDR3, as DNA: TGTGCCAGCAGCTCGTCCACCGGGGAGCTGTTTTTT. It is translated as CASSSSTGELFF.

This clonotype was found a few times. This chain uses TRBV7-9 with TRBJ1-4, with D perhaps matching TRBD1 (5 bases). Germline values: CDR1 SEHNR, CDR2 FQNEAQ (reference sequence). The CDR3 is 14 amino acids. Trimming shortened V by 5 bases and J by 8 bases, and 15 bases separated the two germline ends. CDR3 in amino acids: CASSPDRLGEKLFF. The CDR3 DNA sequence: TGTGCCAGCAGCCCCGACAGACTTGGGGAAAAACTGTTTTTT.

This clonotype was picked up many times. The chain carries TRBV11-2 and TRBJ2-5, with 10 bases identical to TRBD1. Trimming took 5 bases from V and 4 from J; bases not matched to a gene: 1. Germline V gene sequence: CDR1 SGHAT, CDR2 FQNNGV. This CDR3 comprises 13 residues. The CDR3 region is CASSRTGGETQYF. The CDR3 nucleotides are TGTGCCAGCAGCCGGACAGGGGGAGAGACCCAGTACTTC. Combining the CDR3 with reference TRBV11-2 and TRBJ2-5 gives the whole variable domain EAGVAQSPRYKIIEKRQSVAFWCNPISGHATLYWYQQILGQGPKLLIQFQNNGVVDDSQLPKDRFSAERLKGVDSTLKIQPAKLEDSAVYLCASSRTGGETQYFGPGTRLLVL.

In this sample, this clonotype turned up many times. The CDR3 region is CSAWGLDRGLEQYF. The CDR3 nucleotides read TGCAGTGCTTGGGGTTTGGACAGGGGATTGGAGCAGTACTTC. This chain connects TRBV20-1 to TRBJ2-7; 9 bases match TRBD1. This CDR3 spans 14 amino acids. The ends lost 5 bases at V and 7 bases at J; junction bases unmatched: 12. Germline V CDR1 and CDR2: DFQATT, SNEGSKA (reference sequence).

CDR3 protein: CASSIAGNEQYF. Here the CDR3 DNA reads TGTGCCAGTAGTATAGCGGGGAACGAGCAGTACTTC. The chain employs TRBV19 and TRBJ2-7, with a possible D match to TRBD2 (5 bases). Trimming took off 1 base at V and 5 bases at J, with 6 bases between the two ends. CDR1 is LNHDA, CDR2 SQIVND, per germline (reference sequence). The CDR3 is 12 residues long. Using reference TRBV19 and TRBJ2-7 for the parts outside the CDR3, the full variable domain is DGGITQSPKYLFRKEGQNVTLSCEQNLNHDAMYWYRQDPGQGLRLIYYSQIVNDFQKGDIAEGYSVSREKKESFPLTVTSAQKNPTAFYLCASSIAGNEQYFGPGTRLTVT.